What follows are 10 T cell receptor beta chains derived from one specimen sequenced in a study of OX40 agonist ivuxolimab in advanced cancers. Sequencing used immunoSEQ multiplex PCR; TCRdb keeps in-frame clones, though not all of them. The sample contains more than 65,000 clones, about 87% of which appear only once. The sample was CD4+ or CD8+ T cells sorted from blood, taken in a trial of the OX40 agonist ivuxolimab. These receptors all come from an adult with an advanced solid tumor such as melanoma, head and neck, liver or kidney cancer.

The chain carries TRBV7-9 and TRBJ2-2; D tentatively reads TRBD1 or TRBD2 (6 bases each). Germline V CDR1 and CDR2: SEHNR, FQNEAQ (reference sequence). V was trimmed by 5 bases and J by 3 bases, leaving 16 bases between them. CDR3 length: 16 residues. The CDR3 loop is CASSPPGAQDTGELFF. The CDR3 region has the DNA TGTGCCAGCAGCCCCCCGGGGGCCCAGGACACCGGGGAGCTGTTTTTT.

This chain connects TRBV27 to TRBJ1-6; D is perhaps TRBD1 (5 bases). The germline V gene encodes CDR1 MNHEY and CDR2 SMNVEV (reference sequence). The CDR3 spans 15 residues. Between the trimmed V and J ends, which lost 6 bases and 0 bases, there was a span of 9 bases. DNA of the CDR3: TGTGCCAGCAGGGAGGGGAGCTCCTATAATTCACCCCTCCACTTT. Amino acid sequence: CASREGSSYNSPLHF.

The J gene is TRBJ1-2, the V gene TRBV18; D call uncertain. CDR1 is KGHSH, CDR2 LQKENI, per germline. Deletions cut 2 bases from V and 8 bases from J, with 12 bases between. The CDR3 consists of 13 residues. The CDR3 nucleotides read TGTGCCAGCTCACCATTGGATGGAGAGGGCTACACCTTC. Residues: CASSPLDGEGYTF.

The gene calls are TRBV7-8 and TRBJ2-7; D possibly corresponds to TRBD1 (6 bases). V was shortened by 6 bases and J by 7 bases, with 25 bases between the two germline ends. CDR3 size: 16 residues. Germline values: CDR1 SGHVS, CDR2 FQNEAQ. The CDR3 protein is CASRPTGSSVSLEQYF. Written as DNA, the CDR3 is TGTGCCAGCAGACCCACAGGGTCCTCGGTCTCTCTGGAGCAGTACTTC.

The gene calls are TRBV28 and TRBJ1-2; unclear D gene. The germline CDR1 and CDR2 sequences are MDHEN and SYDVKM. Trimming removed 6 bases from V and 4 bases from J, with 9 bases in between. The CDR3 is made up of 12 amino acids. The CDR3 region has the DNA TGTGCCAGCAGCCCCTCGGTCTATGGCTACACCTTC. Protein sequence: CASSPSVYGYTF.

The CDR3 protein is CASSLGTRGVEQYF. Written as DNA, the CDR3 is TGTGCCAGCAGCTTAGGAACCCGAGGCGTGGAGCAGTACTTC. The chain recombines TRBV7-2 with TRBJ2-7; D not certain. The germline V gene encodes CDR1 SGHTA and CDR2 FQGNSA. This CDR3 contains 14 residues. V was pared by 1 base and J by 7 bases, with 14 bases between.

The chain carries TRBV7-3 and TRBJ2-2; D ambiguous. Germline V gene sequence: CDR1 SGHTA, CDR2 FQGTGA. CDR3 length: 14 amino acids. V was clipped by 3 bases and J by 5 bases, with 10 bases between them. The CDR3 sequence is CASSFGTGTGELFF. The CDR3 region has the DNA TGTGCCAGCAGCTTTGGTACTGGGACCGGGGAGCTGTTTTTT.

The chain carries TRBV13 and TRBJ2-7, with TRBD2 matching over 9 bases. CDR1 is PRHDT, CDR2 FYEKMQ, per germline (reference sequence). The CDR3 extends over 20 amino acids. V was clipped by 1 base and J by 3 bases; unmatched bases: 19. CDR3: CASSLEVLAGGGEPHYEQYF. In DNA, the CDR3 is TGTGCCAGCAGCTTAGAAGTTTTGGCGGGAGGGGGAGAGCCCCACTACGAGCAGTACTTC.

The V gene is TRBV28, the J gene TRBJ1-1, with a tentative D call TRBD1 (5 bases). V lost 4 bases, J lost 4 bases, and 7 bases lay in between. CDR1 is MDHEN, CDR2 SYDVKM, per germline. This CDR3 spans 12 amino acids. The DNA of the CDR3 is TGTGCCAGCAGTTGGGGGTTCACTGAAGCTTTCTTT. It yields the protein CASSWGFTEAFF. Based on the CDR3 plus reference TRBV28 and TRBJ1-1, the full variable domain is DVKVTQSSRYLVKRTGEKVFLECVQDMDHENMFWYRQDPGLGLRLIYFSYDVKMKEKGDIPEGYSVSREKKERFSLILESASTNQTSMYLCASSWGFTEAFFGQGTRLTVV.

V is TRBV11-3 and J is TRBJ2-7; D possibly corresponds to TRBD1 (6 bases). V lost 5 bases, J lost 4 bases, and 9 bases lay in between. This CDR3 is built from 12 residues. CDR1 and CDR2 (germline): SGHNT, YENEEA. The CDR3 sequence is CASSLTGYEQYF. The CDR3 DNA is TGTGCCAGCAGCCTAACAGGGTACGAGCAGTACTTC.